The clone carrying this T cell receptor beta chain was found a few times. Germline assignment: CDR1 DFQATT and CDR2 SNEGSKA (reference sequence). J was trimmed by 0 bases and V by 3 bases; bases with no gene match: 11. This CDR3 comprises 16 residues. This specimen belongs to a study of T cell responses to AZD1222 COVID-19 vaccine. The repertoire was sequenced with immunoSEQ multiplex PCR; TCRdb's copy has only in-frame clones and lacks some. This table has about 76,000 clones, about 74% appearing once. Sequenced material: peripheral blood, taken 28 days after the second dose of the MenACWY control vaccine. This TCR came from an adult who received the MenACWY meningococcal vaccine as a control. The rearrangement joins TRBV20-1 to TRBJ2-7; 7 nucleotides agree with TRBD1. This chain's CDR3 is CSASELGGQSSYEQYF. CDR3 coding DNA: TGCAGTGCTAGTGAGTTAGGGGGACAGAGCTCCTACGAGCAGTACTTC.